This TCR beta chain was sequenced in a study of naive and memory T cell subsets. Whole-study results and caveats: Possibly reflecting memory cells re-expressing CD45RA, a few larger clonotypes occurred in naive repertoires, especially CD8. Activation and differentiation may alter RNA-based TCR counts.

On this clonotype: Antigen unknown.

Both TRBC1 and TRBC2 were covered by a beta constant-region primer of two equimolar oligonucleotides. Four rounds of PCR amplified the ligated cDNA using nested alpha and beta constant-region primers plus SP2. Via MiXCR, TCRdb re-called the UMI-ligation and nested PCR reads, giving one row per CDR3 protein. The sample carries 130,000 to 150,000 distinct CDR3 sequences, about 15% recorded once. The material sequenced was naive CD4+ T cells from blood. The origin of this receptor is a human donor in good health.

The CDR3 coding sequence is TGCAGTGCTGGACTAGCGGGAGGGGGTTCCTACGAGCAGTACTTC. This sequence encodes CSAGLAGGGSYEQYF. V and J are TRBV20-1 and TRBJ2-7; 15 bases are shared with TRBD2. CDR1 DFQATT and CDR2 SNEGSKA come from the germline V gene (reference sequence). V shed 5 bases and J 1 base; nucleotides not matched to a gene: 3. The CDR3 loop spans 15 amino acids.